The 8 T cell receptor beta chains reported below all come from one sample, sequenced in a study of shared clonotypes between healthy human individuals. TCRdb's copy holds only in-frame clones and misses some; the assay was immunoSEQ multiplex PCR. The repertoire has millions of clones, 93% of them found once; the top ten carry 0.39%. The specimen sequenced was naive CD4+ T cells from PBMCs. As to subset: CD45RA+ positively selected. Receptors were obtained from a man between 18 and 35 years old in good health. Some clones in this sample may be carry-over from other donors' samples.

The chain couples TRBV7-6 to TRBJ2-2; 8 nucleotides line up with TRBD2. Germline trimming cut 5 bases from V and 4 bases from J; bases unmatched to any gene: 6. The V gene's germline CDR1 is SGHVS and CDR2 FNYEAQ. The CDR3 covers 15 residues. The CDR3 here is CASSLGLGSTGELFF. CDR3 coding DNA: TGTGCCAGCAGCCTGGGACTAGGGAGCACCGGGGAGCTGTTTTTT.

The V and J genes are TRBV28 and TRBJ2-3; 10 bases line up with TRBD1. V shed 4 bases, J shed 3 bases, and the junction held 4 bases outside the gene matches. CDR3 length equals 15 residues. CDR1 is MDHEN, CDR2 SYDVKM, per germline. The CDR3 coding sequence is TGTGCCAGCAGTTGGCCGGGACAGGGGACAGATACGCAGTATTTT. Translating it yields CASSWPGQGTDTQYF.

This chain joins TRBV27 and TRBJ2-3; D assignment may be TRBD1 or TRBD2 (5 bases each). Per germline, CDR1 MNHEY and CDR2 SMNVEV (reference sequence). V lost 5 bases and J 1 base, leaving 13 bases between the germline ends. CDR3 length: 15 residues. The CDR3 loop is CASSPWDRRTDTQYF. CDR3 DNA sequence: TGTGCCAGCAGTCCCTGGGACCGACGCACAGATACGCAGTATTTT.

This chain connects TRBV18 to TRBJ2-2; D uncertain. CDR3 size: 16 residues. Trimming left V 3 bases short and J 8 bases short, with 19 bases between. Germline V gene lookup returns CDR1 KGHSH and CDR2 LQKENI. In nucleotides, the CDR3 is TGTGCCAGCTCACCCCCTATAAGGACCGCACCTGGGGAGCTGTTTTTT. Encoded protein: CASSPPIRTAPGELFF.

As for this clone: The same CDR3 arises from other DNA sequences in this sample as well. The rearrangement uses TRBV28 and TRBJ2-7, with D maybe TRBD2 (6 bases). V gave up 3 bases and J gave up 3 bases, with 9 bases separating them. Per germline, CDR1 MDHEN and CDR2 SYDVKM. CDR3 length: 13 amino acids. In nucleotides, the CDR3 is TGTGCCAGCAGTTTGGGAGGCGGCTACGAGCAGTACTTC. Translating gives CASSLGGGYEQYF. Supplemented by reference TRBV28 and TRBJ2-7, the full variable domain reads DVKVTQSSRYLVKRTGEKVFLECVQDMDHENMFWYRQDPGLGLRLIYFSYDVKMKEKGDIPEGYSVSREKKERFSLILESASTNQTSMYLCASSLGGGYEQYFGPGTRLTVT.

This CDR3 is CAISRTGANTEAFF. The DNA for the CDR3 is TGTGCCATCTCTCGGACAGGGGCGAACACTGAAGCTTTCTTT. The chain links TRBV10-3 to TRBJ1-1, with TRBD1 matching 9 bases. The CDR3 contains 14 residues. The junction had 5 bases not matched to a gene; V was cut back by 8 bases and J by 1 base. Germline CDR1 reads ENHRY; CDR2 reads SYGVKD.

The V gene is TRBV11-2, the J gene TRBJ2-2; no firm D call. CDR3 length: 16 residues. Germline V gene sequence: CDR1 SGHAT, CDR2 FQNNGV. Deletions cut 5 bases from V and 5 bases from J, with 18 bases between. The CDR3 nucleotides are TGTGCCAGCAGCCCCGGGCCGCTAATGAAGACCGGGGAGCTGTTTTTT. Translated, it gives CASSPGPLMKTGELFF. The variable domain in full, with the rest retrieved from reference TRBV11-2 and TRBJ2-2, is EAGVAQSPRYKIIEKRQSVAFWCNPISGHATLYWYQQILGQGPKLLIQFQNNGVVDDSQLPKDRFSAERLKGVDSTLKIQPAKLEDSAVYLCASSPGPLMKTGELFFGEGSRLTVL.

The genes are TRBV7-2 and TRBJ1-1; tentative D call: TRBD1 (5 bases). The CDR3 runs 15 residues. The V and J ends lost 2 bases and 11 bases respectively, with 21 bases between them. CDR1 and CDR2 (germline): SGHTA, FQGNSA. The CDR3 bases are TGTGCCAGCAGCTTATCTGTGGCAGGGATTTGGAGGGCTTTCTTT. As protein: CASSLSVAGIWRAFF.